The T cell receptor beta chain described here comes from a study of T cell responses to AZD1222 COVID-19 vaccine. Germline trimming cut 2 bases from V and 4 bases from J; bases unmatched to any gene: 0. The CDR3 spans 13 residues. Per germline, CDR1 SGHTA and CDR2 FQGTGA. Produced via immunoSEQ multiplex PCR; TCRdb's table is partial and in-frame only. Here the sample spans about 120,000 clones, 87% being singletons. As regards this clone: Its antigen remains unknown.

Study-level points and caveats: Following two doses of AZD1222, Spike-specific TCR breadth and depth rose. Among AZD1222 vaccinees, only six were seropositive at baseline.

The clonotype was recovered from an adult in good health. The chain uses TRBV7-3 and TRBJ2-5, with 8 bases aligning to TRBD2. Material: peripheral blood, obtained on day 0 of AZD1222 vaccination. CDR3 DNA: TGTGCCAGCAGCTTAGCGGGGGGAGAGACCCAGTACTTC. Protein product: CASSLAGGETQYF.